This is a list of T cell receptor beta chains from one sample in a study of blood T cell repertoires in COVID-19. The table came from immunoSEQ multiplex PCR; TCRdb's copy has only in-frame clones and leaves some out. In the table there are tens of thousands of clones, about 80% of which are singletons. Sequenced material: peripheral blood. The source of these receptors is a man aged 70 or older with acute or convalescent COVID-19. Each CDR3 is given with its conserved first and last residue. A D gene is named only where the DNA matches it firmly. The listing skips clone size in some rows; elsewhere it reads once, few, many or a size class.

14	TRBV7-9	TRBJ2-1	.	.	CASSLDPAYNEQFF	TGTGCCAGCAGCTTAGATCCTGCCTACAATGAGCAGTTCTTC
14	TRBV11-2	TRBJ1-3	.	.	CASSSRYSGNTIYF	TGTGCCAGCAGCTCTAGGTACTCTGGAAACACCATATATTTT
15	TRBV19	TRBJ1-5	.	TRBD1	CARDRTGGENQPQHF	TGTGCCAGAGACCGGACAGGGGGGGAGAATCAGCCCCAGCATTTT
15	TRBV7-2	TRBJ1-3	few	.	CASSVRGAGFDTIYF	TGTGCCAGCAGCGTCCGGGGGGCAGGGTTTGACACCATATATTTT
16	TRBV5-8	TRBJ1-5	.	.	CASSSGLPKGYQPQHF	TGTGCCAGCAGCTCGGGACTGCCGAAGGGGTATCAGCCCCAGCATTTT
14	TRBV19	TRBJ2-3	.	.	CASNRGTYTDTQYF	TGTGCCAGTAACCGCGGGACCTACACAGATACGCAGTATTTT
13	TRBV12-3/TRBV12-4	TRBJ1-4	.	.	CASRASGVEKLFF	TGTGCCAGCAGAGCATCAGGGGTTGAAAAACTGTTTTTT
16	TRBV2	TRBJ2-1	.	TRBD2	CASTPETSGAYNEQFF	TGTGCCAGCACCCCAGAGACTAGCGGGGCTTACAATGAGCAGTTCTTC
16	TRBV18	TRBJ1-1	once	.	CASSPLSGQGYTEAFF	TGTGCCAGCTCACCACTCTCTGGCCAGGGTTACACTGAAGCTTTCTTT
18	TRBV4-3	TRBJ2-2	.	TRBD2	CASSHQSTSGRNTGELFF	TGCGCCAGCAGCCACCAGTCGACTAGCGGGAGGAACACCGGGGAGCTGTTTTTT
13	TRBV29-1	TRBJ2-7	few	TRBD1	CSVEDPDRDEQYF	TGCAGCGTTGAAGATCCGGACAGGGACGAGCAGTACTTC
13	TRBV19	TRBJ1-5	.	.	CASSIASNQPQHF	TGTGCCAGTAGTATCGCCAGTAATCAGCCCCAGCATTTT
13	TRBV11-1	TRBJ1-1	few	TRBD1	CASSSDRGSEAFF	TGTGCCAGCAGCTCGGACAGGGGCTCTGAAGCTTTCTTT
16	TRBV7-2	TRBJ1-2	few	.	CASSLLGRGGRVGYTF	TGTGCCAGCAGCTTATTGGGACGGGGGGGCCGGGTTGGCTACACCTTC
15	TRBV7-2	TRBJ2-7	.	.	CASSLGTTSSYEQYF	TGTGCCAGCAGCTTAGGGACAACCAGCTCCTACGAGCAGTACTTC
18	TRBV29-1	TRBJ2-3	.	TRBD2	CSVVLPAGGGARTDTQYF	TGCAGCGTTGTCCTGCCGGCGGGCGGGGGGGCCCGCACAGATACGCAGTATTTT
13	TRBV7-9	TRBJ2-3	.	.	CASSYTSVDTQYF	TGTGCCAGCAGCTATACTAGTGTAGATACGCAGTATTTT
19	TRBV23-1	TRBJ1-6	few	.	CASIPDSNHETPYNSPLHF	TGCGCCAGCATCCCGGACAGCAATCATGAAACCCCCTATAATTCACCCCTCCACTTT
21	TRBV4-2	TRBJ2-2	.	TRBD2	CASSLGLAGGHLIANTGELFF	TGTGCCAGCAGCCTCGGACTAGCGGGGGGCCATTTAATAGCGAACACCGGGGAGCTGTTTTTT
13	TRBV3-1/TRBV3-2	TRBJ1-5	.	.	CASSVQINQPQHF	TGTGCCAGCAGCGTTCAGATCAATCAGCCCCAGCATTTT
15	TRBV19	TRBJ2-2	.	TRBD2	CASQLVAGTTGELFF	TGTGCCAGTCAACTAGTAGCGGGGACAACCGGGGAGCTGTTTTTT
17	TRBV6-2/TRBV6-3	TRBJ1-5	.	.	CASSSPRTDLSNQPQHF	TGTGCCAGCAGTTCACCCCGAACAGACCTTAGCAATCAGCCCCAGCATTTT
16	TRBV5-5	TRBJ2-5	.	TRBD2	CASSLARSGVQETQYF	TGTGCCAGCAGCTTGGCCCGTAGCGGGGTACAAGAGACCCAGTACTTC
13	TRBV27	TRBJ1-1	.	.	CASSLKGDTEAFF	TGTGCCAGCAGTTTAAAAGGGGACACTGAAGCTTTCTTT
15	TRBV2	TRBJ1-4	.	TRBD1	CASSTRQGSNEKLFF	TGTGCCAGCAGTACCAGACAGGGTAGTAATGAAAAACTGTTTTTT
16	TRBV30	TRBJ1-4	.	TRBD1	CAWRSGLRQGSEKLFF	TGTGCCTGGAGATCGGGGTTAAGACAGGGTAGTGAAAAACTGTTTTTT
12	TRBV30	TRBJ1-2	.	.	CAWAGGRVGYTF	TGTGCCTGGGCGGGGGGGCGAGTAGGCTACACCTTC
15	TRBV7-6	TRBJ2-1	few	TRBD2	CASSLAGTSGNEQFF	TGTGCCAGCAGCTTAGCAGGGACTAGCGGCAATGAGCAGTTCTTC
11	TRBV28	TRBJ1-1	.	.	CAVRMNTEAFF	TGTGCCGTCCGTATGAACACTGAAGCTTTCTTT
17	TRBV10-1	TRBJ2-3	.	TRBD2	CASRGTSGAVSTDTQYF	TGCGCCAGCAGAGGGACTAGCGGGGCGGTTAGCACAGATACGCAGTATTTT
16	TRBV5-1	TRBJ1-6	.	TRBD1	CASSLGAGGNNSPLHF	TGCGCCAGCAGCTTGGGGGCAGGGGGGAATAATTCACCCCTCCACTTT
16	TRBV3-1/TRBV3-2	TRBJ1-5	.	.	CASSQGGGAGNQPQHF	TGTGCCAGCAGCCAAGGCGGAGGCGCCGGCAATCAGCCCCAGCATTTT
14	TRBV5-6	TRBJ2-7	.	.	CASSLAGMPYEQYF	TGTGCCAGCAGCTTGGCGGGGATGCCATACGAGCAGTACTTC
15	TRBV5-1	TRBJ2-7	.	TRBD2	CASSDGTSGAYEQYF	TGCGCCAGCAGCGACGGGACTAGCGGGGCCTACGAGCAGTACTTC
15	TRBV19	TRBJ1-2	.	TRBD1	CASSSPGQGPYGYTF	TGTGCCAGTAGTTCCCCGGGACAGGGTCCCTATGGCTACACCTTC
19	TRBV4-3	TRBJ2-4	.	.	CASSQEVAARTIAKNIQYF	TGCGCCAGCAGCCAAGAGGTGGCGGCCAGGACTATAGCCAAAAACATTCAGTACTTC
16	TRBV2	TRBJ1-2	few	TRBD1	CASTPGQGLSNYGYTF	TGTGCCAGCACCCCAGGACAGGGACTATCTAACTATGGCTACACCTTC
14	TRBV19	TRBJ2-3	.	.	CASSTPEGADTQYF	TGTGCCAGTAGTACGCCCGAGGGTGCAGATACGCAGTATTTT
20	TRBV4-3	TRBJ2-4	.	TRBD2	CASSQDPRTSGGGAKNIQYF	TGCGCCAGCAGCCAAGACCCCCGGACTAGCGGGGGTGGGGCCAAAAACATTCAGTACTTC
15	TRBV7-2	TRBJ1-5	.	.	CASSLALQGRQPQHF	TGTGCCAGCAGCTTAGCGCTACAGGGTAGACAGCCCCAGCATTTT
16	TRBV18	TRBJ1-3	.	.	CASSRPPSSDGNTIYF	TGTGCCAGCTCACGACCGCCTAGCTCTGACGGAAACACCATATATTTT
14	TRBV5-4	TRBJ1-1	.	TRBD1	CASSWGQGVTEAFF	TGTGCCAGCAGCTGGGGACAGGGAGTAACAGAAGCTTTCTTT
16	TRBV19	TRBJ2-1	.	TRBD2	CASKSAGSGGLYEQFF	TGTGCCAGTAAATCAGCCGGCAGCGGGGGGTTATATGAGCAGTTCTTC
14	TRBV24-1	TRBJ2-2	.	.	CATSARTNTGELFF	TGTGCCACCAGTGCGCGGACGAACACCGGGGAGCTGTTTTTT
13	TRBV18	TRBJ2-7	few	.	CASSRQDTYEQYF	TGTGCCAGCTCACGGCAGGACACCTACGAGCAGTACTTC